Listed below are T cell receptor beta chains from one sample, sequenced in a study of T cells in Graves' hyperthyroidism and ophthalmopathy. From the multiplex PCR reads, TCRdb called clonotypes with MiXCR, one entry per CDR3 protein. The sample yields approximately 400,000 distinct CDR3 sequences, just under 15% seen once. Input material: blood. These receptors were collected from a woman aged 25-40 years with Graves' hyperthyroidism. Each CDR3 is given with its conserved first and last residue. A D gene is named only where the DNA matches it firmly. For some rows the clone size is stated as once, few or many, or as a class when expanded; others skip it.

J gene,D gene,clone size,V gene,CDR3 length,CDR3 DNA,CDR3 protein
TRBJ2-3,.,few,TRBV10-1,16,TGCGCCAGCAGTGAGTCTCCGCTAGTTAGCACAGATACGCAGTATTTT,CASSESPLVSTDTQYF
TRBJ2-1,.,many,TRBV7-9,11,TGTGCCAGCACCCTGGGCAATGAGCAGTTCTTC,CASTLGNEQFF
TRBJ2-1,TRBD2,many,TRBV12-3/TRBV12-4,17,TGTGCCAGCAGTTACGAACCGGGACTAGCGGGGGTTAATGAGCAGTTCTTC,CASSYEPGLAGVNEQFF
TRBJ2-7,.,.,TRBV6-1,15,TGTGCCAGCGGGGATGGGCAGGGCCCCTTACACGAGCAGTACTTC,CASGDGQGPLHEQYF
TRBJ2-7,.,.,TRBV27,15,TGTGCCAGCAGTCCCGAGGCCTACAGCCTCTACGAGCAGTACTTC,CASSPEAYSLYEQYF
TRBJ2-2,.,.,TRBV12-3/TRBV12-4,14,TGTGCCAGCAGTTTTTCAGGGCTTACCGGGGAGCTGTTTTTT,CASSFSGLTGELFF
TRBJ2-4,.,.,TRBV6-1,11,TGTGCCAGCACCAGGGGCGACATTCAGTACTTC,CASTRGDIQYF
TRBJ1-4,.,.,TRBV6-1,12,TGTGCCAGCAAGGCAACTAATGAAAAACTGTTTTTT,CASKATNEKLFF
TRBJ2-7,TRBD1,.,TRBV7-9,15,TGTGCCAGCAGCCCCAGGACAGGGAGGTCCTACGAGCAGTACTTC,CASSPRTGRSYEQYF
TRBJ2-7,.,many,TRBV25-1,13,TGTGCCAGCAGGTTTCAGGGTGACCACGAGCAGTACTTC,CASRFQGDHEQYF
TRBJ1-5,.,many,TRBV6-2/TRBV6-3,16,TGTGCCAGCAGTTTTATACAGGGATTCAGCAATCAGCCCCAGCATTTT,CASSFIQGFSNQPQHF
TRBJ2-1,.,.,TRBV19,14,TGTGCCAGTAGTATAATGTCTAGCCACAATGAGCAGTTCTTC,CASSIMSSHNEQFF
TRBJ1-2,TRBD1,.,TRBV5-1,13,TGCGCCAGCAGCCGCGGGACAGGGGACGGCTACACCTTC,CASSRGTGDGYTF
TRBJ2-6,.,few,TRBV19,14,TGTGCCAGTAAGTGGGAATCTGGGGCCAACGTCCTGACTTTC,CASKWESGANVLTF
TRBJ2-7,TRBD2,.,TRBV15,14,TGTGCCACCAGCCCGGGCGGGAGTGCCCACGAGCAGTACTTC,CATSPGGSAHEQYF
TRBJ2-2,.,.,TRBV6-1,14,TGTGCCAGCACCATAACGGGGTATGCCGGGGAGCTGTTTTTT,CASTITGYAGELFF
TRBJ2-7,TRBD1,few,TRBV30,15,TGTGCCTGGGGGTTGGGGACAGGGTTTCTCTACGAGCAGTACTTC,CAWGLGTGFLYEQYF
TRBJ2-1,.,.,TRBV30,14,TGTGCCTGCACTCCGGGCGAACCCTACAATGAGCAGTTCTTC,CACTPGEPYNEQFF
TRBJ2-3,.,few,TRBV20-1,12,TGCAGTGTCCCCGACGGCACAGATACGCAGTATTTT,CSVPDGTDTQYF
TRBJ2-2,.,.,TRBV20-1,15,TGCAGTGCCACGGCCCAGAGACCGAACACCGGGGAGCTGTTTTTT,CSATAQRPNTGELFF
TRBJ1-6,.,.,TRBV15,15,TGTGCCACCAGCAGAGACAGGGTCAATAATTCACCCCTCCACTTT,CATSRDRVNNSPLHF
TRBJ2-1,.,.,TRBV20-1,16,TGCAGTGCTCCCCCGGTTTTAGGCGACTCCTACAATGAGCAGTTCTTC,CSAPPVLGDSYNEQFF
TRBJ2-7,TRBD2,many,TRBV18,15,TGTGCCAGCTCGAATAGCGGGAGAGGACCCTACGAGCAGTACTTC,CASSNSGRGPYEQYF
TRBJ2-1,TRBD2,.,TRBV7-9,15,TGTGCCAGCAGCTTACTCCCCACTAGCGGGGGAGAGCAGTTCTTC,CASSLLPTSGGEQFF
TRBJ2-7,.,many,TRBV6-1,12,TGTGCCAGCAGGGATCTAGCTTACGAGCAGTACTTC,CASRDLAYEQYF
TRBJ1-4,.,.,TRBV20-1,12,TGCAGCGTTCGTTGGCAGGATGAAAAACTGTTTTTT,CSVRWQDEKLFF
TRBJ2-2,.,.,TRBV10-2,14,.,CASRDRRTPGSCFF
TRBJ2-2,TRBD2,.,TRBV2,16,TGTGCCAGCAGAGGAGGCGGGACTAGCGGGTCGAGGGAGCTGTTTTTT,CASRGGGTSGSRELFF
TRBJ2-7,TRBD1,.,TRBV5-4,14,TGTGCCAGCAGCGTGGAGACAGGGATCCACGAGCAGTACTTC,CASSVETGIHEQYF
TRBJ2-3,.,.,TRBV6-2/TRBV6-3,16,TGTGCCAGCAGTTACCTCGATAGCGGAGCCGAAGATACGCAGTATTTT,CASSYLDSGAEDTQYF
TRBJ2-2,.,few,TRBV5-1,15,TGCGCCAGCAGCGGTCTCCTATTGAACACCGGGGAGCTGTTTTTT,CASSGLLLNTGELFF
TRBJ1-1,.,few,TRBV19,16,TGTGCCAGTAGTAGACGACAGGTCGGGCTCGACACTGAAGCTTTCTTT,CASSRRQVGLDTEAFF
TRBJ2-3,.,many,TRBV6-6,14,TGTGCCAGCAGTTACCGCCTCTACACAGATACGCAGTATTTT,CASSYRLYTDTQYF
TRBJ2-7,TRBD2,.,TRBV6-5,15,TGTGCCAGCAGTTACGTAGCGGGAGCTCGAGACGAGCAGTACTTC,CASSYVAGARDEQYF
TRBJ2-2,.,.,TRBV18,14,TGTGCCAGCTCAGAACAGGAGAACACCGGGGAGCTGTTTTTT,CASSEQENTGELFF
TRBJ1-4,TRBD1,few,TRBV20-1,14,TGCAGTGCAAACAGGGGGCATGGGAATGAAAAACTGTTTTTT,CSANRGHGNEKLFF
TRBJ2-2,.,.,TRBV29-1,13,TGCAGCGCGGCCCTACTCAACACCGGGGAGCTGTTTTTT,CSAALLNTGELFF
TRBJ1-1,.,.,TRBV4-1,12,TGCGCCAGCAGCCAAGTGGCCACTGAAGCTTTCTTT,CASSQVATEAFF
TRBJ2-1,.,many,TRBV10-3,15,TGTGCCATCAGTGTCCAAGTGGGATGGTACGATGAGCAGTTCTTC,CAISVQVGWYDEQFF
TRBJ1-1,TRBD1,.,TRBV5-1,14,TGCGCCAGCAGCCGGGACAGTCTGAACGCTGAAGCTTTCTTT,CASSRDSLNAEAFF
TRBJ2-7,TRBD1,.,TRBV20-1,14,TGCAGTGCTAGATGGACAGGGTCCCCCTACGAGCAGTACTTC,CSARWTGSPYEQYF
TRBJ1-5,TRBD1,many,TRBV28,16,TGTGCCAGCAGTTTAGGGTCAGGGGGAGGCAATCAGCCCCAGCATTTT,CASSLGSGGGNQPQHF
TRBJ2-1,.,.,TRBV5-1,16,TGCGCCAGCAGCCCCTCCCAGGGGTTTGGGAATAATGAGCAGTTCTTC,CASSPSQGFGNNEQFF
TRBJ2-7,.,many,TRBV20-1,14,TGCAGTGCTAGGGCTGTCGTGGGGACCTACGAGCAGTACTTC,CSARAVVGTYEQYF
TRBJ2-5,.,few,TRBV7-9,15,TGTGCCAGCAGCTTATCGGGTACAGAAAAAGAGACCCAGTACTTC,CASSLSGTEKETQYF
TRBJ2-1,TRBD2,few,TRBV7-9,16,TGTGCCAGCAGCTTATTTACTAGCGGGAGACGTAATGAGCAGTTCTTC,CASSLFTSGRRNEQFF
TRBJ1-6,TRBD1,many,TRBV20-1,14,TGCAGTGCGAGCGGGACAGGGGGTTCGGAACCCCTCCACTTT,CSASGTGGSEPLHF
TRBJ2-1,.,.,TRBV3-1,12,TGTGCCAGCAGCCAAGGGGTGACCCAGCAGTTCTTC,CASSQGVTQQFF
TRBJ2-3,.,.,TRBV29-1,14,TGCAGCGTTGAAGGACTCATTATCACAGATACGCAGTATTTT,CSVEGLIITDTQYF
TRBJ2-2,.,few,TRBV7-9,14,TGTGCCAGCAGCTTGTCCCCTTCGACCGGGGAGCTGTTTTTT,CASSLSPSTGELFF
TRBJ2-1,TRBD2,.,TRBV29-1,15,TGCAGCGTTGAAGGTAGCGATACGGGAGGGGATGAGCAGTTCTTC,CSVEGSDTGGDEQFF
TRBJ2-7,.,many,TRBV6-1,14,TGTGCCAGCAGCTCCCCGGGGGTTTCCTACGAGCAGTACTTC,CASSSPGVSYEQYF
TRBJ2-7,.,.,TRBV20-1,12,TGCAGTGCGGGGGCTAGAGGGTACGAGCAGTACTTC,CSAGARGYEQYF
TRBJ2-5,.,.,TRBV4-1,16,TGCGCCAGCAGCCAAGTTGAGCGGGCTATACAAGAGACCCAGTACTTC,CASSQVERAIQETQYF